Each of the 26 T cell receptor beta chains below was sequenced from the same sample in a study of shared clonotypes between healthy human individuals. Libraries were prepared by immunoSEQ multiplex PCR; TCRdb keeps only in-frame clonotypes and omits some of them. There are some 2.1 million clones in the sample; about 94% occur only once, and more than 1.5% lies in the top ten. Cells designated naive CD8 were CD45RO-negative and were positively selected for CCR7, with terminally differentiated effector memory CD45RA+ cells excluded. Material: naive CD8+ T cells from PBMCs. Source of these receptors: a young man in good health. Some clones in this sample may be carry-over from other donors' samples.

The rearrangement links TRBV4-3 to TRBJ2-3, with D perhaps matching TRBD2 (6 bases). The CDR3 has 17 amino acids. The V end was cut by 0 bases, the J end by 2 bases, with 15 bases between. Germline V gene data show CDR1 as LGHNA and CDR2 as YSLEER. This chain's CDR3 is CASSQEAGRPYTDTQYF. CDR3 in DNA: TGCGCCAGCAGCCAAGAGGCGGGACGGCCTTACACAGATACGCAGTATTTT.

CDR3 in DNA: TGTGCCAGCAGCGTAGGCCGGCAGGGAGTCAACGGCTACACCTTC. Protein: CASSVGRQGVNGYTF. The rearrangement links TRBV9 to TRBJ1-2, with D perhaps TRBD1 (5 bases). Per the germline V gene, CDR1 is SGDLS and CDR2 is YYNGEE. This CDR3 has 15 residues. Trimming left V 0 bases short and J 8 bases short, with 17 bases between.

This rearrangement joins TRBV7-9 to TRBJ2-7, with 8 bases aligning to TRBD1. V trimming: 5 bases; J trimming: 5 bases; junction bases outside the gene matches: 11. CDR1 is SEHNR, CDR2 FQNEAQ, per germline (reference sequence). This CDR3 contains 15 residues. The DNA for the CDR3 is TGTGCCAGCAGCACGACCGGGACAGGTGGCCACGAGCAGTACTTC. This translates into CASSTTGTGGHEQYF.

The rearrangement links TRBV6-1 to TRBJ1-1, with D possibly matching TRBD1 (6 bases). With 8 bases removed from V and 3 bases from J, the gap between germline ends came to 16 bases. Germline V gene sequence: CDR1 MNHNS, CDR2 SASEGT. The CDR3 length is 14 residues. CDR3 sequence: CASLWTAEDTEAFF. Written as DNA, the CDR3 is TGTGCCAGCCTTTGGACAGCCGAGGACACTGAAGCTTTCTTT.

This chain uses TRBV27 with TRBJ1-1; tentatively, D is TRBD1 (6 bases). CDR1 MNHEY and CDR2 SMNVEV come from the germline V gene (reference sequence). The CDR3 contains 15 residues. V lost 6 bases and J 0 bases, leaving 14 bases between the germline ends. The CDR3 spells CASSMRDTLNTEAFF. The CDR3 DNA sequence: TGTGCCAGCAGCATGCGGGACACATTGAACACTGAAGCTTTCTTT.

The chain links TRBV28 to TRBJ1-1; the D gene is possibly TRBD1 (6 bases). V dropped 5 bases and J dropped 4 bases, with 8 bases sitting between them. This CDR3 comprises 12 residues. Germline V gives CDR1 MDHEN, CDR2 SYDVKM. The CDR3 nucleotides read TGTGCCAGCAGTATCAGGGGCACTGAAGCTTTCTTT. Its protein is CASSIRGTEAFF.

This clone has just one count. The chain uses TRBV7-6 and TRBJ2-7; 9 bases agree with TRBD1. The V gene end was trimmed by 5 bases and the J gene end by 0 bases; junction bases not matched to a gene: 8. This CDR3 comprises 16 residues. Germline values: CDR1 SGHVS, CDR2 FNYEAQ. The CDR3 sequence is CASSTGQGFYSYEQYF. The CDR3 DNA follows: TGTGCCAGCAGCACAGGACAGGGGTTCTACTCCTACGAGCAGTACTTC.

A single count supports this clone. This chain uses TRBV7-8 with TRBJ2-2; 8 nucleotides align to TRBD1. Germline CDR1 reads SGHVS; CDR2 reads FQNEAQ. The CDR3 consists of 15 residues. V was clipped by 1 base and J by 6 bases; unmatched bases: 4. In DNA, the CDR3 is TGTGCCAGCAGCTTAGGGGCAGGGGGCCCCGGGGAGCTGTTTTTT. This gives the protein CASSLGAGGPGELFF.

Notes on this clone: Other DNA sequences in the same sample also yield this CDR3. The rearrangement uses TRBV4-1 and TRBJ1-1; a weak D match, TRBD1 (5 bases). CDR1 and CDR2 from the germline V gene are MGHRA and YSYEKL. The V gene lost 1 base and the J gene lost 0 bases, with 9 bases spanning the gap. The CDR3 covers 15 residues. CDR3 bases: TGCGCCAGCAGCCAAGTCCGACAGTTGAACACTGAAGCTTTCTTT. This sequence encodes CASSQVRQLNTEAFF.

This rearrangement joins TRBV15 to TRBJ2-1, with TRBD2 matching 11 bases. J was trimmed by 9 bases and V by 3 bases; bases with no gene match: 7. CDR1 is LNHNV and CDR2 is YYDKDF in the germline V gene (reference sequence). The CDR3 runs 15 residues. CDR3: CATSSLAGGPSEQFF. The DNA of the CDR3 is TGTGCCACCAGCAGCTTAGCGGGAGGGCCCAGTGAGCAGTTCTTC.

This rearrangement joins TRBV18 to TRBJ2-5; 12 bases fit TRBD2. This CDR3 contains 18 residues. In germline, CDR1 is KGHSH, CDR2 LQKENI. After removal of 1 base from V and 1 base from J, the junction contained 7 bases not matched to a gene. The CDR3 sequence is CASSPLLSLAGGQETQYF. As DNA, the CDR3 is TGTGCCAGCTCACCACTCCTATCACTAGCGGGAGGCCAAGAGACCCAGTACTTC.

CDR3 bases: TGTGCCAGCAGCAACGCAGGGGATATCAATCAGCCCCAGCATTTT. Translation: CASSNAGDINQPQHF. This sequence joins TRBV21-1 and TRBJ1-5; the D call TRBD1 from the table was never checked on the DNA. TRBV21-1 is a known pseudogene. The CDR3 has 15 residues.

J is TRBJ2-3 and V is TRBV7-8; 10 nucleotides match TRBD2. There are 16 residues in the CDR3. Germline CDR1 and CDR2: SGHVS and FQNEAQ. Trimming took 0 bases from V and 3 from J; bases not matched to a gene: 3. CDR3 sequence (DNA): TGTGCCAGCAGCTTAGCCTGGACTAGCGGAACAGATACGCAGTATTTT. It specifies CASSLAWTSGTDTQYF.

The chain joins TRBV5-6 to TRBJ1-2; a possible D gene is TRBD1 (5 bases). The CDR3 sequence is 13 residues long. The germline V gene has CDR1 SGHDT and CDR2 YYEEEE. V lost 3 bases and J 8 bases, leaving 14 bases between the germline ends. The CDR3 region is CASSSAQGIGYTF. For the CDR3, the DNA is TGTGCCAGCAGCTCCGCTCAGGGAATCGGCTACACCTTC.

The count of this clone is one. The V and J genes are TRBV4-1 and TRBJ2-7; 9 nucleotides align to TRBD1. CDR3 length: 16 residues. V gave up 3 bases and J gave up 4 bases; unmatched junction bases: 10. Germline V CDR1 and CDR2: MGHRA, YSYEKL. The CDR3 sequence: CASSQATGGPGYEQYF. In nucleotides, the CDR3 is TGCGCCAGCAGCCAGGCAACAGGGGGCCCAGGGTACGAGCAGTACTTC.

Regarding this clone: This specimen includes other DNA sequences encoding the same CDR3. The V call is TRBV9, the J call TRBJ2-7; 7 bases agree with TRBD2. J gave up 1 base and V 3 bases, and 4 bases lay outside the gene matches. The germline gives CDR1 SGDLS, CDR2 YYNGEE. There are 14 residues in the CDR3. The CDR3: CASSGGSGSYEQYF. The DNA of the CDR3 is TGTGCCAGCAGCGGGGGTAGCGGGTCCTACGAGCAGTACTTC.

The chain links TRBV29-1 to TRBJ2-7, with 8 positions matching TRBD1. The CDR3 length is 17 residues. Unmatched junction bases numbered 17, after V lost 0 bases and J lost 7 bases. Germline V gene data show CDR1 as SQVTM and CDR2 as ANQGSEA. This CDR3 is CSVEDPGLGQDLREQYF. DNA of the CDR3: TGCAGCGTTGAAGATCCAGGATTGGGACAGGACTTACGGGAGCAGTACTTC.

A remark on this clone: Other DNA sequences in the sample encode the same CDR3. The CDR3 region is CASSLTGGTYEQYF. Written as DNA, the CDR3 is TGCGCCAGCAGCTTGACAGGGGGGACCTACGAGCAGTACTTC. V usage is TRBV5-1 and J usage is TRBJ2-7; 8 positions match TRBD1. CDR3 size: 14 residues. Germline V lookup: CDR1 SGHRS, CDR2 YFSETQ. V shed 1 base, J shed 2 bases, and the junction held 2 bases outside the gene matches.

This chain uses TRBV27 with TRBJ2-1; perhaps TRBD2 as D (5 bases). The length of the CDR3 is 13 residues. V was cut by 3 bases and J by 8 bases, with 11 bases left in between. Germline lookup yields CDR1 MNHEY and CDR2 SMNVEV (reference sequence). The CDR3 protein is CASSFSRRDEQFF. The CDR3 DNA sequence: TGTGCCAGCAGTTTTTCCAGGCGGGATGAGCAGTTCTTC.

This chain connects TRBV6-5 to TRBJ1-1; D remains unclear. This CDR3 spans 13 amino acids. Trimming left V 3 bases short and J 3 bases short, with 8 bases between. The germline V gene encodes CDR1 MNHEY and CDR2 SVGAGI. CDR3 residues: CASSYYRHTEAFF. CDR3 DNA: TGTGCCAGCAGTTATTATAGGCACACTGAAGCTTTCTTT.

This chain joins TRBV7-6 and TRBJ1-1, with D tentatively TRBD1 (5 bases). Trimming cost V 5 bases and J 6 bases, with 13 bases left between them. The CDR3 is 13 amino acids. The germline V gene has CDR1 SGHVS and CDR2 FNYEAQ. CDR3 region: CASSPRVLPEAFF. The CDR3 region has the DNA TGTGCCAGCAGCCCCAGGGTTCTCCCTGAAGCTTTCTTT.

This chain joins TRBV9 and TRBJ1-1; 10 nucleotides agree with TRBD1. J lost 1 base, V lost 1 base, and 4 bases had no gene match. Germline V gene data show CDR1 as SGDLS and CDR2 as YYNGEE. This CDR3 comprises 16 residues. The DNA for the CDR3 is TGTGCCAGCAGCGTATCGACAGGGGGCCGGAACACTGAAGCTTTCTTT. The encoded protein is CASSVSTGGRNTEAFF.

The CDR3 DNA is TGTGCCAGCAGTTTTATGACAGCCGGAGAAGCTTTCTTT. Residues: CASSFMTAGEAFF. The chain employs TRBV27 and TRBJ1-1; D might be TRBD1 (5 bases). Between the trimmed V and J ends, which lost 3 bases and 8 bases, there was a span of 13 bases. Germline values: CDR1 MNHEY, CDR2 SMNVEV (reference sequence). The CDR3 is made up of 13 amino acids.

The chain links TRBV19 to TRBJ1-1, with 8 bases lining up with TRBD1. This CDR3 contains 14 residues. Trimming took 4 bases from V and 4 from J; bases not matched to a gene: 5. In germline, CDR1 is LNHDA, CDR2 SQIVND (reference sequence). This CDR3 is CASSTNRGFTEAFF. The CDR3 region has the DNA TGTGCCAGTAGTACTAACAGGGGGTTCACTGAAGCTTTCTTT.

V is TRBV2 and J is TRBJ2-7; D not resolved. Germline V CDR1 and CDR2: SNHLY, FYNNEI. V shed 2 bases and J shed 2 bases, with 10 bases lying between them. The length of the CDR3 is 14 residues. The CDR3 region is CASSELWVPYEQYF. In DNA, the CDR3 is TGTGCCAGCAGTGAATTGTGGGTCCCCTACGAGCAGTACTTC.

This clone was seen once. The rearrangement joins TRBV9 to TRBJ2-3; 12 nucleotides align to TRBD2. The ends lost 4 bases at V and 4 bases at J; junction bases unmatched: 4. The V gene's germline CDR1 is SGDLS and CDR2 YYNGEE. The length of the CDR3 is 15 residues. In DNA, the CDR3 is TGTGCCAGCAGCCCTAGCGGGAGGGCCGCAGATACGCAGTATTTT. This gives the protein CASSPSGRAADTQYF.